This TCR beta chain is drawn from a study of shared clonotypes between healthy human individuals. Study background: Contributing individuals were two females and three males aged 18 to 49. Study-wide findings and caveats: All-four-donor shared clonotypes had higher generation probabilities than non-shared clonotypes did. What naive subsets generally showed was a larger estimated richness than memory subsets showed.

Method: immunoSEQ multiplex PCR; TCRdb's copy keeps in-frame clones and lacks some. The sample holds millions of clones, around nine tenths seen once. This CDR3 has 14 residues. Germline lookup yields CDR1 MNHEY and CDR2 SVGAGI. V was pared by 5 bases and J by 0 bases, with 10 bases between. About this clone itself: No antigen is known for it.

Sequencing was performed on naive CD4+ T cells sorted from blood. Documented subset: CD45RA+ positively selected. The rearrangement uses TRBV6-5 and TRBJ1-2; TRBD1 is a possible D gene (5 bases). The origin of this receptor is a man aged 18 to 30 in good health. CDR3 in DNA: TGTGCCAGCAGTGTGGCAGGGCCTAACTATGGCTACACCTTC. It is translated as CASSVAGPNYGYTF.